These 3 T cell receptor beta chains were sequenced from one sample in a study of control samples from healthy donors and cancer patients. The table came from immunoSEQ multiplex PCR; TCRdb's copy has only in-frame clones and leaves some out. The sample includes about 200,000 clones. The sequencing input was blood. These receptors originate from a woman aged 25 to 39 in good health.

The chain links TRBV3-1 (or the pseudogene TRBV3-2) to TRBJ1-2, with unresolved D. The germline V and J ends were trimmed by 1 base and 3 bases, with 9 bases remaining between them. The CDR3 has 14 amino acids. Germline assignment: CDR1 LGHDT and CDR2 YNNKEL (reference sequence). As DNA, the CDR3 is TGTGCCAGCAGCCAAGTTTCGGCGGACTATGGCTACACCTTC. Protein sequence: CASSQVSADYGYTF.

The chain is built from TRBV27 and TRBJ1-1; TRBD1 matches at 8 bases. The CDR3 totals 14 residues. The V gene's germline CDR1 is MNHEY and CDR2 SMNVEV (reference sequence). The J segment lost 6 bases and the V segment lost 2 bases, leaving 5 bases of the junction unmatched. This CDR3 reads CASSLGRGLAEAFF. The CDR3 DNA follows: TGTGCCAGCAGTTTAGGCAGGGGGCTAGCTGAAGCTTTCTTT.

The chain is built from TRBV12-5 and TRBJ1-5; 8 nucleotides agree with TRBD1. CDR3 length: 19 amino acids. Trimming removed 7 bases from V and 5 bases from J; junction bases left unmatched: 22. Germline V lookup: CDR1 LGHNT, CDR2 FRNRAP. CDR3 protein: CASDYYPPGGDCLDQPQHF. CDR3 coding DNA: TGTGCTAGTGACTACTACCCACCAGGGGGCGATTGCTTGGATCAGCCCCAGCATTTT.